One T cell receptor beta chain is described in this entry. The data were taken from a study of blood T cell repertoires in COVID-19. At the level of the study: The United States, Italy and Spain supplied acute and convalescent COVID-19 samples. T cells, B-cell-depleted T cells, or PBMCs supplied cDNA or gDNA.

V dropped 5 bases and J dropped 6; count of bases not matched to a gene: 9. The CDR3 loop spans 15 amino acids. Looked up from germline, CDR1 is LNHDA and CDR2 is SQIVND (reference sequence). Original methodology: Quantification of nucleated cells was approximated via reference gene primer amplification. The table came from immunoSEQ multiplex PCR; TCRdb's copy has only in-frame clones and leaves some out. That table gives V, J and clone size, and the DNA gave D and trimming. The data contain under 200,000 clones, 75% to 90% of them seen just once; the ten biggest clones take up about a tenth. Sequencing was performed on peripheral blood. The source of this sequence is a woman older than 75 with active or convalescent COVID-19. V and J are TRBV19 and TRBJ2-1; 8 bases align to TRBD1. The CDR3 DNA is TGTGCCAGTAGTCTCAGGACAGGGTGGGGCAATGAGCAGTTCTTC. Its protein is CASSLRTGWGNEQFF.